Listed below are T cell receptor beta chains from one sample, sequenced in a study of T cell responses to AZD1222 COVID-19 vaccine. Produced via immunoSEQ multiplex PCR; TCRdb's table is partial and in-frame only. This table holds about 70,000 clones, around nine tenths found once. The sequencing used peripheral blood, collected 28 days after the second AZD1222 dose. The source is an adult who received the AZD1222 COVID-19 vaccine. Both conserved end residues are part of each CDR3. A D gene is named only where the DNA matches it firmly. The size field is filled for only some rows; it gives once, few, many or a size class.

.	TRBD1	TRBV5-1	TRBJ1-1	TGCGCCAGCAGCACAAGACAGGGAACTTTCTTT	CASSTRQGTFF
.	TRBD1	TRBV4-2	TRBJ2-7	TGTGCCAGCAGCCAAGTAATTGACAGGGCCTACGAAGGGCAGTACTTC	CASSQVIDRAYEGQYF
.	TRBD1	TRBV7-9	TRBJ1-2	TGTGCCAGCAGAGAGACAGGGGGGGCAGCTGGCTACACCTTC	CASRETGGAAGYTF
.	TRBD1	TRBV7-9	TRBJ1-4	TGTGCCAGCAGCCCAAATACCGGGACAGGACCCGAAAAACTGTTTTTT	CASSPNTGTGPEKLFF
few	TRBD1	TRBV19	TRBJ1-5	TGTGCCAGTAGCGACAGGGATCAGCCCCAGCATTTT	CASSDRDQPQHF
.	.	TRBV25-1	TRBJ1-5	TGTGCCAGCAGTGGGTTAGATGGATCCCAGCCCCAGCATTTT	CASSGLDGSQPQHF
.	.	TRBV4-1	TRBJ1-4	TGCGCCAGCAGCACCATGACAGTATGGAATGAAAAACTGTTTTTT	CASSTMTVWNEKLFF
.	TRBD1	TRBV7-9	TRBJ1-3	TGTGCCAGCAGCTTGGGGACAGGGCCTCTCTCTGGAAACACCATATATTTT	CASSLGTGPLSGNTIYF
.	TRBD2	TRBV18	TRBJ2-5	TGTGCCAGCTCACCACGGGAGGGAGAGACCCAGTACTTC	CASSPREGETQYF
.	.	TRBV4-3	TRBJ1-1	TGCGCCAGCAGCCAAGTCGGGGGGAACACTGAAGCTTTCTTT	CASSQVGGNTEAFF
once	.	TRBV24-1	TRBJ2-3	TGTGCCACCAGTGATTCCTCTATCGGGACATCCAGTAGCACAGATACGCAGTATTTT	CATSDSSIGTSSSTDTQYF
.	.	TRBV6-2/TRBV6-3	TRBJ1-1	TGTGCCAGCAGTTACATGGGGAACACTGAAGCTTTCTTT	CASSYMGNTEAFF
few	TRBD1	TRBV4-1	TRBJ1-5	TGCGCCAGCAGCCGTGACAGGGGTAGCAATCAGCCCCAGCATTTT	CASSRDRGSNQPQHF
.	TRBD1	TRBV12-3/TRBV12-4	TRBJ2-7	TGTGCCAGCCTCCGGGACAGAGGATACGAGCAGTACTTC	CASLRDRGYEQYF
many	.	TRBV2	TRBJ2-7	TGTGCCAGCATAAACTACGAGCAGTACTTC	CASINYEQYF
.	TRBD2	TRBV6-5	TRBJ2-7	TGTGCCAGCAGCTGGACTAGCGGGACCTACGAGCAGTACTTC	CASSWTSGTYEQYF
once	.	TRBV28	TRBJ1-5	TGTGCCAGCAGTCCTAATCAGCCCCAGCATTTT	CASSPNQPQHF
.	.	TRBV2	TRBJ2-2	TGTGCCAGCAGCTTCCAGGGGCCCGGGGAGCTGTTTTTT	CASSFQGPGELFF
.	.	TRBV28	TRBJ2-7	TGTGCCAGCACGGGGGGACAGAGCTCCTACGAGCAGTACTTC	CASTGGQSSYEQYF
.	.	TRBV11-2	TRBJ1-4	TGTGCCAGCAGCTCCCAGGGTTACCGAGGTGAAAAACTGTTTTTT	CASSSQGYRGEKLFF
.	TRBD2	TRBV7-9	TRBJ2-2	TGTGCCAGCAGCCGAATCGGGACTAGCGTCCCAACGAACACCGGGGAGCTGTTTTTT	CASSRIGTSVPTNTGELFF
.	.	TRBV5-4	TRBJ2-7	TGTGCCAGCAGCTCGCGGGGATTCCCAGTCGAGCAGTACTTC	CASSSRGFPVEQYF
.	.	TRBV4-2	TRBJ1-1	TGTGCCAGCAGCCAAGAGGCAACTGAAGCTTTCTTT	CASSQEATEAFF
.	.	TRBV11-2	TRBJ1-1	TGTGCCAGCAGCTTCCCTGGACCGATGAACACTGAAGCTTTCTTT	CASSFPGPMNTEAFF
.	.	TRBV2	TRBJ1-5	TGTGCCAGCAGTGAGGTATGGGTAGGGGTTTATAGCAATCAGCCCCAGCATTTT	CASSEVWVGVYSNQPQHF
.	.	TRBV6-5	TRBJ1-5	TGTGCCAGCAGCCGTCTTAGAGATAGCAATCAGCCCCAGCATTTT	CASSRLRDSNQPQHF